Listed below are T cell receptor beta chains from one sample, sequenced in a study of CD4+ T cells in melanoma. This table comes from immunoSEQ multiplex PCR, and its TCRdb copy is limited to in-frame clones, with some not included. The sample holds about 55,000 clones, nearly 70% seen once. Sequenced: tumor tissue. These receptors were taken from a human donor with melanoma. The CDR3 runs from the conserved cysteine through the conserved F or W. D genes are given only for firm matches. Clone sizes are given selectively: once, few, many, or a class where the clone is expanded.

d_call: TRBD1; v_call: TRBV5-5; clone_size: NA; j_call: TRBJ2-7; cdr3_aa: CASGTGGWEQYF; cdr3_nt: TGTGCCAGCGGAACAGGGGGGTGGGAGCAGTACTTC
d_call: NA; v_call: TRBV2; clone_size: NA; j_call: TRBJ1-6; cdr3_aa: CASSQGFGSPLHF; cdr3_nt: TGTGCCAGCAGTCAGGGGTTTGGATCACCCCTCCACTTT
d_call: NA; v_call: TRBV28; clone_size: NA; j_call: TRBJ1-2; cdr3_aa: CASRRTNYGYTF; cdr3_nt: TGTGCCAGCAGGCGAACTAACTATGGCTACACCTTC
d_call: NA; v_call: TRBV20-1; clone_size: few; j_call: TRBJ2-5; cdr3_aa: CSVSQAETQYF; cdr3_nt: TGCAGTGTATCGCAGGCCGAGACCCAGTACTTC
d_call: NA; v_call: TRBV5-5; clone_size: few; j_call: TRBJ2-1; cdr3_aa: CASSLARAGEYYEQFF; cdr3_nt: TGTGCCAGCAGCTTGGCCAGGGCAGGGGAATACTATGAGCAGTTCTTC
d_call: TRBD1; v_call: TRBV10-2; clone_size: NA; j_call: TRBJ1-5; cdr3_aa: CASSETGGNQPQHF; cdr3_nt: TGCGCCAGCAGTGAGACAGGGGGCAATCAGCCCCAGCATTTT
d_call: TRBD2; v_call: TRBV5-8; clone_size: NA; j_call: TRBJ2-7; cdr3_aa: CASSLAGGAENF; cdr3_nt: TGTGCCAGCAGCTTAGCGGGGGGGGCCGAGAACTTC
d_call: TRBD1; v_call: TRBV6-1; clone_size: NA; j_call: TRBJ2-1; cdr3_aa: CASLTGATYNEQFF; cdr3_nt: TGTGCCAGCCTAACAGGGGCCACCTACAATGAGCAGTTCTTC
d_call: NA; v_call: TRBV5-4; clone_size: NA; j_call: TRBJ1-6; cdr3_aa: CASSRGLGGEDSPLHF; cdr3_nt: TGTGCCAGCAGCAGAGGGTTGGGAGGCGAGGATTCACCCCTCCACTTT
d_call: NA; v_call: TRBV6-5; clone_size: once; j_call: TRBJ2-1; cdr3_aa: CASSDRSRQFF; cdr3_nt: TGTGCCAGCAGTGACAGGTCTAGGCAGTTCTTC
d_call: NA; v_call: TRBV9; clone_size: NA; j_call: TRBJ1-2; cdr3_aa: CASSGPGPYGYTF; cdr3_nt: TGTGCCAGCAGCGGACCGGGACCCTATGGCTACACCTTC
d_call: NA; v_call: TRBV6-5; clone_size: NA; j_call: TRBJ2-2; cdr3_aa: CASSLSGNTGELFF; cdr3_nt: TGTGCCAGCAGTTTATCGGGGAACACCGGGGAGCTGTTTTTT
d_call: NA; v_call: TRBV18; clone_size: NA; j_call: TRBJ1-1; cdr3_aa: CASSRIREGNTEAFF; cdr3_nt: TGTGCCAGCTCACGTATCCGGGAGGGGAACACTGAAGCTTTCTTT
d_call: NA; v_call: TRBV7-3; clone_size: few; j_call: TRBJ1-2; cdr3_aa: CASGEEGLGGYTF; cdr3_nt: TGTGCCAGCGGCGAGGAAGGGTTGGGGGGCTACACCTTC
d_call: TRBD1; v_call: TRBV6-5; clone_size: NA; j_call: TRBJ2-7; cdr3_aa: CASSRGQGRTEQYF; cdr3_nt: TGTGCCAGCAGCCGCGGACAGGGAAGAACCGAGCAGTACTTC
d_call: NA; v_call: TRBV4-2; clone_size: NA; j_call: TRBJ2-7; cdr3_aa: CASSTGRIDADTYEQYF; cdr3_nt: TGTGCCAGCAGTACAGGGCGAATAGATGCTGACACCTACGAGCAGTACTTC
d_call: NA; v_call: TRBV5-6; clone_size: NA; j_call: TRBJ2-1; cdr3_aa: CASSLEVNEQFF; cdr3_nt: TGTGCCAGCAGCTTGGAGGTCAATGAGCAGTTCTTC
d_call: NA; v_call: TRBV30; clone_size: NA; j_call: TRBJ2-2; cdr3_aa: CAWRFGGELFF; cdr3_nt: TGTGCCTGGAGATTTGGCGGGGAGCTGTTTTTT
d_call: NA; v_call: TRBV4-2; clone_size: NA; j_call: TRBJ2-5; cdr3_aa: CASEPHQYF; cdr3_nt: TGTGCCAGCGAGCCACACCAGTACTTC
d_call: NA; v_call: TRBV6-5; clone_size: few; j_call: TRBJ1-6; cdr3_aa: CASRVDSLYNSPLHF; cdr3_nt: TGTGCCAGCAGAGTCGACAGCTTGTATAATTCACCCCTCCACTTT
d_call: NA; v_call: TRBV6-1; clone_size: NA; j_call: TRBJ1-1; cdr3_aa: CASSVGGYTEAFF; cdr3_nt: TGTGCCAGCAGTGTAGGGGGGTACACTGAAGCTTTCTTT